A selection of T cell receptor beta chains follows, all from one sample in a study of siplizumab effects on memory and regulatory T cells. The protocol was immunoSEQ multiplex PCR, while the TCRdb copy is restricted to in-frame clones and leaves out a portion. The table includes 50,000 to 70,000 clones, nearly 98% detected once. The specimen was naive CD8+ T cells sorted from blood. The receptors here all came from a human donor in good health. Both conserved end residues are part of each CDR3. Fields, in order: clone size, J gene, V gene, CDR3 protein. Expanded clones get a size class; other rows say once, few or many, or leave the size out.

abundance: .
j_gene: TRBJ2-7
v_gene: TRBV10-3
CDR3aa: CAISETSGSSSYEQYF

abundance: .
j_gene: TRBJ2-7
v_gene: TRBV28
CDR3aa: CASRPQGLGYEQYF

abundance: .
j_gene: TRBJ2-5
v_gene: TRBV19
CDR3aa: CASSTPAGMGETQYF

abundance: .
j_gene: TRBJ1-1
v_gene: TRBV19
CDR3aa: CASSIGAQEAFF

abundance: .
j_gene: TRBJ2-7
v_gene: TRBV13
CDR3aa: CASSSARWTSYEQYF

abundance: .
j_gene: TRBJ1-5
v_gene: TRBV19
CDR3aa: CASSWGTDNQPQHF

abundance: once
j_gene: TRBJ2-3
v_gene: TRBV4-3
CDR3aa: CASSQDRTSRGDTQYF

abundance: .
j_gene: TRBJ1-5
v_gene: TRBV19
CDR3aa: CASALGNQPQHF

abundance: .
j_gene: TRBJ1-6
v_gene: TRBV13
CDR3aa: CASSLSVSPLHF

abundance: .
j_gene: TRBJ2-3
v_gene: TRBV5-6
CDR3aa: CASSFAVPTDTQYF

abundance: .
j_gene: TRBJ2-2
v_gene: TRBV9
CDR3aa: CASSEGSPGELFF

abundance: .
j_gene: TRBJ2-5
v_gene: TRBV23-1
CDR3aa: CASSPSGAQETQYF

abundance: .
j_gene: TRBJ2-1
v_gene: TRBV4-3
CDR3aa: CASSQDLIAGGHNEQFF

abundance: .
j_gene: TRBJ2-7
v_gene: TRBV5-4
CDR3aa: CASSPGGAEQYF

abundance: once
j_gene: TRBJ1-2
v_gene: TRBV10-2
CDR3aa: CASSGQAGDYGYTF

abundance: once
j_gene: TRBJ2-7
v_gene: TRBV20-1
CDR3aa: CSARDNYEQYF

abundance: once
j_gene: TRBJ2-1
v_gene: TRBV7-9
CDR3aa: CASSLVGGGAHEQFF

abundance: .
j_gene: TRBJ2-2
v_gene: TRBV14
CDR3aa: CASSQHRAGDGELFF

abundance: .
j_gene: TRBJ2-1
v_gene: TRBV4-1
CDR3aa: CASSQGQRGGQEEQFF

abundance: .
j_gene: TRBJ1-1
v_gene: TRBV19
CDR3aa: CASRANSLDTEAFF

abundance: once
j_gene: TRBJ1-1
v_gene: TRBV19
CDR3aa: CASSIGQNTEAFF

abundance: .
j_gene: TRBJ1-1
v_gene: TRBV7-9
CDR3aa: CASSLVALESTAEAFF